These 29 T cell receptor beta chains came from one sample sequenced in a study of blood T cell repertoires in COVID-19. Sequenced by immunoSEQ multiplex PCR; TCRdb stores in-frame clones only, minus some. The profile covers more than 150,000 clones, with roughly 82% appearing a single time and 12% taken by the ten largest. The sequencing sample was made of PBMCs or T cells enriched from blood (not recorded which). The receptors derive from a man aged 35-49 years who had recovered from COVID-19.

The chain couples TRBV5-1 to TRBJ2-4; weak D call: TRBD1 (5 bases). V was clipped by 0 bases and J by 15 bases, with 19 bases between them. The CDR3 contains 14 residues. Germline CDR1 SGHRS, CDR2 YFSETQ. CDR3 in DNA: TGCGCCAGCAGCTTGGTAAGCCCCCCGACAGAAGCGTACTTC. It specifies CASSLVSPPTEAYF.

This sequence joins TRBV5-1 and TRBJ2-2; TRBD1 matches 8 bases. Looked up from germline, CDR1 is SGHRS and CDR2 is YFSETQ. This CDR3 has 18 amino acids. V lost 0 bases to trimming and J lost 1 base; unmatched junction nucleotides: 8. The CDR3 region is CASSLDGRGRGNTGELFF. The CDR3 coding sequence is TGCGCCAGCAGCTTGGACGGCAGGGGGCGGGGGAACACCGGGGAGCTGTTTTTT.

J is TRBJ2-2 and V is TRBV14; 7 bases line up with TRBD1. The V gene end was trimmed by 6 bases and the J gene end by 7 bases; junction bases not matched to a gene: 8. This CDR3 is built from 14 residues. Germline V gene sequence: CDR1 SGHDN, CDR2 FVKESK. CDR3 nucleotide sequence: TGTGCCAGCAGACGTACAGGGGCAGTCGGGGAGCTGTTTTTT. As protein: CASRRTGAVGELFF.

This rearrangement joins TRBV18 to TRBJ2-2, with a weak D call TRBD2 (5 bases). This CDR3 has 17 amino acids. CDR1 is KGHSH, CDR2 LQKENI, per germline. Deletions cut 5 bases from V and 0 bases from J, with 16 bases between. The CDR3 DNA follows: TGTGCCAGCTCATTTTCTCTAGCAGACGCGAACACCGGGGAGCTGTTTTTT. As protein: CASSFSLADANTGELFF.

This chain connects TRBV11-2 to TRBJ1-1; TRBD1 is a possible D gene (6 bases). Germline V gene sequence: CDR1 SGHAT, CDR2 FQNNGV. The CDR3 has 14 amino acids. V gave up 3 bases and J gave up 5 bases, with 13 bases separating them. In DNA form, the CDR3 reads TGTGCCAGCAGCTTGGGAGGGGGGAGGACTGAAGCTTTCTTT. Translation: CASSLGGGRTEAFF.

This clone is a singleton in its sample. The J gene is TRBJ2-5, the V gene TRBV6-2 or TRBV6-3, with a possible D match to TRBD2 (5 bases). Germline-derived CDR1 and CDR2 are MNHEY and SVGEGT. Trimming stripped 1 base from V and 5 bases from J, with 14 bases between. The CDR3 is 15 residues long. The CDR3 coding sequence is TGTGCCAGCAGTTACTATGAGACGGGAAAGGAGACCCAGTACTTC. Encoded protein: CASSYYETGKETQYF.

CDR3 coding DNA: TGTGCCTGGCGACTAGCCGGCTCCTACGAGCAGTACTTC. Its translation is CAWRLAGSYEQYF. The chain has TRBV30 and TRBJ2-7; 7 bases line up with TRBD2. Germline V CDR1 and CDR2: GTSNPN, SVGIG (reference sequence). J gave up 0 bases and V 5 bases, and 4 bases lay outside the gene matches. The CDR3 is 13 amino acids.

A note on this clone: The junction shows a germline mismatch at one end, possibly a read error. In DNA, the CDR3 is TGTGCTAGCAGCACCTGGACTAGCGGAAGAGGAGAAGAGACCCAGTACTTC. Translating it yields CASSTWTSGRGEETQYF. The chain uses TRBV7-7 and TRBJ2-5; TRBD2 agrees at 10 bases. This CDR3 comprises 17 residues. Germline V gives CDR1 SSHAT, CDR2 FNYEAQ (reference sequence). Using reference TRBV7-7 and TRBJ2-5 for the parts outside the CDR3, the full variable domain is GAGVSQSPRYKVTKRGQDVTLRCDPISSHATLYWYQQALGQGPEFLTYFNYEAQPDKSGLPSDRFSAERPEGSISTLTIQRTEQRDSAMYRCASSTWTSGRGEETQYFGPGTRLLVL.

This rearrangement joins TRBV19 to TRBJ1-5, with a weak D call TRBD1 (6 bases). Trimming left V 3 bases short and J 1 base short, with 13 bases between. The germline V gene encodes CDR1 LNHDA and CDR2 SQIVND (reference sequence). The CDR3 spans 16 residues. The CDR3 nucleotides read TGTGCCAGTAGTATCACGGGGGGCTCGAGCAATCAGCCCCAGCATTTT. Translation gives CASSITGGSSNQPQHF.

The chain carries TRBV4-2 and TRBJ1-1; possibly TRBD1 for D (6 bases). This CDR3 has 21 residues. Trimming removed 2 bases at V and 4 bases at J, with 32 bases between. Germline V gene lookup returns CDR1 LGHNA and CDR2 YNFKEQ. Here the CDR3 reads CASSQNPKTAGGAIRSTEAFF. Here the CDR3 DNA reads TGTGCCAGCAGCCAAAACCCTAAAACAGCTGGGGGGGCGATCAGAAGCACTGAAGCTTTCTTT.

The CDR3 region is CASSLSGTGPQETQYF. In DNA form, the CDR3 reads TGTGCCAGCTCACTCTCCGGGACAGGGCCTCAAGAGACCCAGTACTTC. V usage is TRBV18 and J usage is TRBJ2-5; 9 bases are a match to TRBD1. The CDR3 is 16 residues long. V dropped 4 bases and J dropped 2; count of bases not matched to a gene: 8. CDR1 KGHSH and CDR2 LQKENI come from the germline V gene.

V and J are TRBV19 and TRBJ2-1; 8 bases are shared with TRBD2. The CDR3 sequence is 18 residues long. Germline values: CDR1 LNHDA, CDR2 SQIVND (reference sequence). The ends lost 6 bases at V and 0 bases at J; junction bases unmatched: 13. CDR3 sequence: CASSFKSGGGSSYNEQFF. The CDR3 nucleotides read TGTGCCAGTAGCTTCAAGTCGGGAGGGGGTAGCTCCTACAATGAGCAGTTCTTC.

This chain uses TRBV19 with TRBJ2-1; no definite D call. V gave up 5 bases and J gave up 0 bases, with 8 bases separating them. Germline V gene sequence: CDR1 LNHDA, CDR2 SQIVND (reference sequence). The CDR3 covers 14 residues. The CDR3, as DNA: TGTGCCAGTAGTTTCTCGAGCTCCTACAATGAGCAGTTCTTC. Its translation is CASSFSSSYNEQFF.

The genes are TRBV19 and TRBJ1-5, with D tentatively TRBD1 (6 bases). The germline V and J ends were trimmed by 5 bases and 1 base, with 12 bases remaining between them. Looked up from germline, CDR1 is LNHDA and CDR2 is SQIVND (reference sequence). The CDR3 is made up of 15 amino acids. The CDR3: CASSFSGESNQPQHF. The CDR3, as DNA: TGTGCCAGTAGTTTTTCAGGGGAAAGCAATCAGCCCCAGCATTTT.

The chain joins TRBV19 to TRBJ1-2; D call uncertain. The germline V and J ends were trimmed by 7 bases and 8 bases, with 17 bases remaining between them. Germline lookup yields CDR1 LNHDA and CDR2 SQIVND (reference sequence). The CDR3 extends over 13 amino acids. In nucleotides, the CDR3 is TGTGCCAGTAACCCGGGGAAAGCCTACGGCTACACCTTC. It encodes CASNPGKAYGYTF.

The chain couples TRBV9 to TRBJ2-5; 14 bases fit TRBD2. This CDR3 is 16 amino acids long. V gave up 0 bases and J gave up 5 bases; unmatched junction bases: 3. Germline lookup yields CDR1 SGDLS and CDR2 YYNGEE. This CDR3 reads CASSVAGLAGAETQYF. In nucleotides, the CDR3 is TGTGCCAGCAGCGTAGCGGGACTAGCGGGAGCGGAGACCCAGTACTTC.

The genes are TRBV6-2 or TRBV6-3 and TRBJ1-5, with TRBD1 matching over 8 bases. CDR1 is MNHEY, CDR2 SVGEGT, per germline. The CDR3 loop spans 16 amino acids. Trimming at V came to 2 bases and at J to 2 bases, leaving 5 bases not matched to a gene. CDR3 amino acids: CASSYGTGMGNQPQHF. DNA for the CDR3: TGTGCCAGCAGTTACGGGACAGGTATGGGCAATCAGCCCCAGCATTTT.

This clone was detected once. The chain combines TRBV16 with TRBJ1-5, with TRBD1 matching 7 bases. The CDR3 is made up of 14 amino acids. The germline gives CDR1 KGHSY, CDR2 FQNENV. The junction had 3 bases not matched to a gene; V was cut back by 3 bases and J by 4 bases. As DNA, the CDR3 is TGTGCCAGCAGCCAGGGACAGACTAATCAGCCCCAGCATTTT. Translated: CASSQGQTNQPQHF.

In this sample, this clone turned up a few times. The genes are TRBV14 and TRBJ2-5; 7 positions agree with TRBD2. CDR3 length: 14 amino acids. The V gene end was trimmed by 2 bases and the J gene end by 2 bases; junction bases not matched to a gene: 2. The germline V gene has CDR1 SGHDN and CDR2 FVKESK. The CDR3: CASSQLAVQETQYF. CDR3 nucleotides: TGTGCCAGCAGCCAACTAGCGGTACAAGAGACCCAGTACTTC.

The chain couples TRBV28 to TRBJ1-5, with TRBD1 identical over 7 bases. CDR3 length: 15 amino acids. Germline loops: CDR1 MDHEN, CDR2 SYDVKM. With 4 bases clipped from V and 3 bases from J, the junction kept 6 bases outside the gene matches. Here the CDR3 reads CASSSTGQINQPQHF. Written as DNA, the CDR3 is TGTGCCAGCAGTTCAACGGGACAGATCAATCAGCCCCAGCATTTT. Using reference TRBV28 and TRBJ1-5 for the parts outside the CDR3, the full variable domain is DVKVTQSSRYLVKRTGEKVFLECVQDMDHENMFWYRQDPGLGLRLIYFSYDVKMKEKGDIPEGYSVSREKKERFSLILESASTNQTSMYLCASSSTGQINQPQHFGDGTRLSIL.

This chain links TRBV18 with TRBJ2-2, with D possibly matching TRBD1 (5 bases). CDR1 and CDR2 (germline): KGHSH, LQKENI. Trimming cost V 2 bases and J 5 bases, with 21 bases left between them. The CDR3 runs to 18 residues. The CDR3 region is CASSPNSGLRGATGELFF. The CDR3, as DNA: TGTGCCAGCTCACCAAATTCAGGGTTGAGAGGTGCGACCGGGGAGCTGTTTTTT.

The chain carries TRBV7-9 and TRBJ2-2; 8 bases map to TRBD2. V trimming: 4 bases; J trimming: 5 bases; junction bases outside the gene matches: 9. Germline V CDR1 and CDR2: SEHNR, FQNEAQ (reference sequence). CDR3 length: 16 amino acids. The DNA of the CDR3 is TGTGCCAGCAGCTCCAATAAAGCGGGAGAAACCGGGGAGCTGTTTTTT. Translation gives CASSSNKAGETGELFF.

The table lists this clone with a few counts. The V call is TRBV18, the J call TRBJ2-2, with 10 bases aligning to TRBD2. Per the germline V gene, CDR1 is KGHSH and CDR2 is LQKENI. Trimming took 4 bases from V and 4 from J; bases not matched to a gene: 9. The CDR3 is 17 residues long. CDR3 DNA sequence: TGTGCCAGCTCACGGTATGAGGGACTAGCGAGCACCGGGGAGCTGTTTTTT. Protein sequence: CASSRYEGLASTGELFF. Full variable domain (missing parts from reference TRBV18 and TRBJ2-2): NAGVMQNPRHLVRRRGQEARLRCSPMKGHSHVYWYRQLPEEGLKFMVYLQKENIIDESGMPKERFSAEFPKEGPSILRIQQVVRGDSAAYFCASSRYEGLASTGELFFGEGSRLTVL.

This chain joins TRBV9 and TRBJ2-5, with TRBD2 as a possible D gene (6 bases). This CDR3 region has 16 residues. Germline V lookup: CDR1 SGDLS, CDR2 YYNGEE. V was cut by 4 bases and J by 5 bases, with 21 bases left in between. The CDR3 DNA sequence: TGTGCCAGCAGCCCCCTTCGGGAAAGCGGGTTGGAGACCCAGTACTTC. This translates into CASSPLRESGLETQYF.

CDR3 sequence: CASSLSGPGETQYF. CDR3 DNA: TGTGCCAGCAGCCTTAGCGGGCCAGGGGAGACCCAGTACTTC. The chain uses TRBV11-1 and TRBJ2-5, with 7 positions matching TRBD2. CDR1 and CDR2 (germline): SGHAT, FQDESV (reference sequence). The V gene end was trimmed by 5 bases and the J gene end by 5 bases; junction bases not matched to a gene: 8. This CDR3 region has 14 residues. The whole variable domain, filled in from reference TRBV11-1 and TRBJ2-5, reads EAEVAQSPRYKITEKSQAVAFWCDPISGHATLYWYRQILGQGPELLVQFQDESVVDDSQLPKDRFSAERLKGVDSTLKIQPAELGDSAMYLCASSLSGPGETQYFGPGTRLLVL.

The chain joins TRBV9 to TRBJ2-1, with 9 bases identical to TRBD1. CDR1 SGDLS and CDR2 YYNGEE come from the germline V gene. V was clipped by 3 bases and J by 6 bases; unmatched bases: 13. The CDR3 consists of 17 residues. In DNA, the CDR3 is TGTGCCAGCAGCGCGTCCCCTCCGGACAGGGGACGCAATGAGCAGTTCTTC. Protein product: CASSASPPDRGRNEQFF.

The rearrangement uses TRBV29-1 and TRBJ2-1, with TRBD1 as a possible D gene (6 bases). Trimming stripped 8 bases from V and 9 bases from J, with 17 bases between. This CDR3 is 12 amino acids long. CDR1 SQVTM and CDR2 ANQGSEA come from the germline V gene. The CDR3 DNA sequence: TGCAGCTGTAAGGGGCAGGGGCGTGAGCAGTTCTTC. Protein: CSCKGQGREQFF.

On this clone itself: In the same sample, other DNA sequences code for this CDR3. The chain uses TRBV18 and TRBJ2-5; D is undetermined. Trimming removed 3 bases from V and 0 bases from J, with 5 bases in between. Germline assignment: CDR1 KGHSH and CDR2 LQKENI. The CDR3 runs to 13 residues. CDR3 residues: CASSPEYQETQYF. As DNA, the CDR3 is TGTGCCAGCTCACCTGAGTACCAAGAGACCCAGTACTTC.

The chain carries TRBV19 and TRBJ1-2; D is possibly TRBD1 (5 bases). This CDR3 has 14 amino acids. Germline V gene lookup returns CDR1 LNHDA and CDR2 SQIVND (reference sequence). V lost 6 bases and J 5 bases, leaving 16 bases between the germline ends. DNA of the CDR3: TGTGCCAGTAGGCGGGACGGAGCCGATTATGGCTACACCTTC. This encodes CASRRDGADYGYTF.